Listed below are T cell receptor beta chains from one sample, sequenced in a study of blood T cell repertoires in COVID-19. The assay was immunoSEQ multiplex PCR, and TCRdb's table has in-frame clones only and misses some. The sample includes about 99,000 clones, 84% of them seen just once. What was sequenced was peripheral blood. The receptor set was obtained from a human donor in a cohort sampled during active or convalescent COVID-19. Both conserved end residues are part of each CDR3. Fields, in order: clone size, J gene, D gene, V gene, CDR3 DNA, CDR3 protein. D genes are given only for firm matches. Rows may omit the clone size; those that give it use once, few, many or a size class.

clone_size: NA; j_call: TRBJ1-6; d_call: NA; v_call: TRBV19; cdr3_nt: TGTGCCAGTAGTCCCCGGGGGAGCTCCTATAATTCACCCCTCCACTTT; cdr3_aa: CASSPRGSSYNSPLHF
clone_size: NA; j_call: TRBJ1-2; d_call: TRBD1; v_call: TRBV7-9; cdr3_nt: TGTGCCAGCAGCTTGTACAACACAGGGGCTGGCTACACCTTC; cdr3_aa: CASSLYNTGAGYTF
clone_size: NA; j_call: TRBJ2-3; d_call: NA; v_call: TRBV11-3; cdr3_nt: TGTGCCAGCAGCGGGCCCGCCGATACGCAGTATTTT; cdr3_aa: CASSGPADTQYF
clone_size: NA; j_call: TRBJ1-1; d_call: TRBD1; v_call: TRBV29-1; cdr3_nt: TGCAGCGTTGGACAGGGGGCGGGGAAGGGCACTGAAGCTTTCTTT; cdr3_aa: CSVGQGAGKGTEAFF
clone_size: NA; j_call: TRBJ1-4; d_call: TRBD1; v_call: TRBV19; cdr3_nt: TGTGCTACCTCCCCCGGGACAGGTGAAAAACTGTTTTTT; cdr3_aa: CATSPGTGEKLFF
clone_size: NA; j_call: TRBJ1-2; d_call: TRBD1; v_call: TRBV7-2; cdr3_nt: TGTGCCAGCAGCTACTCCGGGACAGTTGACCATGGCTACACCTTC; cdr3_aa: CASSYSGTVDHGYTF
clone_size: NA; j_call: TRBJ2-6; d_call: NA; v_call: TRBV7-2; cdr3_nt: TGTGCCAGCAGCCGGGACATCGGGGCCAACGTCCTGACTTTC; cdr3_aa: CASSRDIGANVLTF
clone_size: NA; j_call: TRBJ2-3; d_call: NA; v_call: TRBV7-2; cdr3_nt: TGTGCCAGCAGCTTAAGGAGTCAGGGTCGCACAGATACGCAGTATTTT; cdr3_aa: CASSLRSQGRTDTQYF
clone_size: NA; j_call: TRBJ1-2; d_call: TRBD1; v_call: TRBV28; cdr3_nt: TGTGCCAGCAGTGCAGGGGGCTTCAACTATGGCTACACCTTC; cdr3_aa: CASSAGGFNYGYTF
clone_size: NA; j_call: TRBJ1-5; d_call: NA; v_call: TRBV18; cdr3_nt: TGTGCCAGCTCAGCATCAGGGAGCAATCAGCCCCAGCATTTT; cdr3_aa: CASSASGSNQPQHF
clone_size: NA; j_call: TRBJ2-1; d_call: NA; v_call: TRBV4-2; cdr3_nt: TGTGCCAGCAGCCAAGGACTACAGAGCTACAATGAGCAGTTCTTC; cdr3_aa: CASSQGLQSYNEQFF
clone_size: NA; j_call: TRBJ1-2; d_call: TRBD1; v_call: TRBV28; cdr3_nt: TGTGCCAGCAGTAGTAGCGGGGCAGGGGGCTATGGCTACACCTTC; cdr3_aa: CASSSSGAGGYGYTF
clone_size: NA; j_call: TRBJ1-2; d_call: NA; v_call: TRBV6-2/TRBV6-3; cdr3_nt: TGTGCCAGCAGTTACTCGAAGGCGCGGCGGCTGCGGGGGCGCCTAGGAGGCTACACCTTC; cdr3_aa: CASSYSKARRLRGRLGGYTF
clone_size: NA; j_call: TRBJ1-1; d_call: NA; v_call: TRBV30; cdr3_nt: TGTGCCTGGAGTGTAGCGATCACTGAAGCTTTCTTT; cdr3_aa: CAWSVAITEAFF
clone_size: NA; j_call: TRBJ2-5; d_call: TRBD2; v_call: TRBV29-1; cdr3_nt: TGCAGCGTTGAGGACCAAGGACCCCGGGGGGTTTTTTTTCGAGAGACCCAGTACTTC; cdr3_aa: CSVEDQGPRGVFFRETQYF
clone_size: NA; j_call: TRBJ1-3; d_call: NA; v_call: TRBV19; cdr3_nt: TGTGCCAGTGTCGGTGGGGCGAGCTCTGGAAACACCATATATTTT; cdr3_aa: CASVGGASSGNTIYF
clone_size: NA; j_call: TRBJ2-3; d_call: TRBD2; v_call: TRBV5-1; cdr3_nt: TGCGCCAGCAGCCCATTAGCGGGGGGAAGCACAGATACGCAGTATTTT; cdr3_aa: CASSPLAGGSTDTQYF
clone_size: NA; j_call: TRBJ1-4; d_call: TRBD1; v_call: TRBV7-9; cdr3_nt: TGTGCCAGCAGCTTCCCCGCCTACAGGGGTACTAATGAAAAACTGTTTTTT; cdr3_aa: CASSFPAYRGTNEKLFF
clone_size: few; j_call: TRBJ2-1; d_call: TRBD2; v_call: TRBV3-1/TRBV3-2; cdr3_nt: TGTGCCAGCAGCCAACTAGGGACTAGCGGTGCCGAGCAGTTCTTC; cdr3_aa: CASSQLGTSGAEQFF
clone_size: NA; j_call: TRBJ1-1; d_call: NA; v_call: TRBV29-1; cdr3_nt: TGCAGCGGTGACAGGTTTATGAACACTGAAGCTTTCTTT; cdr3_aa: CSGDRFMNTEAFF
clone_size: NA; j_call: TRBJ1-2; d_call: NA; v_call: TRBV9; cdr3_nt: TGTGCCAGCAGCCTTCAGTCCTTTAACTATGGCTACACCTTC; cdr3_aa: CASSLQSFNYGYTF
clone_size: NA; j_call: TRBJ1-1; d_call: NA; v_call: TRBV7-9; cdr3_nt: TGTGCCAGCAGCTTAGCGCGAGGGGAAGCTTTCTTT; cdr3_aa: CASSLARGEAFF
clone_size: NA; j_call: TRBJ1-5; d_call: TRBD1; v_call: TRBV4-3; cdr3_nt: TGCGCCAGCAGCCCGTCAGGGGGCAGAGATCAGCCCCAGCATTTT; cdr3_aa: CASSPSGGRDQPQHF
clone_size: NA; j_call: TRBJ1-1; d_call: TRBD1; v_call: TRBV5-4; cdr3_nt: TGTGCCAGCAGCTTGGGGGACAGGGCAAGTGAAGCTTTCTTT; cdr3_aa: CASSLGDRASEAFF
clone_size: once; j_call: TRBJ1-2; d_call: TRBD1; v_call: TRBV6-5; cdr3_nt: TGTGCCAGCAGCCTGACAGGGAAGGAACATGGCTACACCTTC; cdr3_aa: CASSLTGKEHGYTF
clone_size: once; j_call: TRBJ1-6; d_call: TRBD1; v_call: TRBV9; cdr3_nt: TGTGCCAGCAGCGCGGGGACAGGGCGAGATTCACCCCTCCACTTT; cdr3_aa: CASSAGTGRDSPLHF
clone_size: NA; j_call: TRBJ2-5; d_call: TRBD1; v_call: TRBV6-5; cdr3_nt: TGTGCCAGCAGCTTCACAGGGGGGAAGACCCAGTACTTC; cdr3_aa: CASSFTGGKTQYF
clone_size: NA; j_call: TRBJ1-4; d_call: NA; v_call: TRBV4-2; cdr3_nt: TGTGCCAGCAGCCTAGACCCCAGAACAACTAATGAAAAACTGTTTTTT; cdr3_aa: CASSLDPRTTNEKLFF
clone_size: once; j_call: TRBJ1-3; d_call: NA; v_call: TRBV5-1; cdr3_nt: TGCGCCAGCAGATTACAGGACTACGGAAACACCATATATTTT; cdr3_aa: CASRLQDYGNTIYF